What follows describes a single T cell receptor beta chain. Germline V gene sequence: CDR1 SEHNR, CDR2 FQNEAQ (reference sequence). Trimming took 5 bases from V and 5 from J, leaving 10 bases between them. CDR3 length: 12 amino acids. The repertoire was sequenced with immunoSEQ multiplex PCR; TCRdb's copy has only in-frame clones and lacks some. The sample shows 30,000 to 35,000 clones, almost 90% of them seen only once. The sample belongs to a study of T cell changes during pregnancy in multiple sclerosis. V and J are TRBV7-9 and TRBJ2-7; a weak D match, TRBD1 (6 bases). The sample in question was CD4+ T cells from peripheral blood mononuclear cells, obtained in the third trimester of pregnancy. The clonotype was recovered from a female donor in good health, enrolled as a control in a pregnancy study. This CDR3 reads CASSRTEHEQYF. The CDR3 coding sequence is TGTGCCAGCAGCCGGACAGAGCACGAGCAGTACTTC.